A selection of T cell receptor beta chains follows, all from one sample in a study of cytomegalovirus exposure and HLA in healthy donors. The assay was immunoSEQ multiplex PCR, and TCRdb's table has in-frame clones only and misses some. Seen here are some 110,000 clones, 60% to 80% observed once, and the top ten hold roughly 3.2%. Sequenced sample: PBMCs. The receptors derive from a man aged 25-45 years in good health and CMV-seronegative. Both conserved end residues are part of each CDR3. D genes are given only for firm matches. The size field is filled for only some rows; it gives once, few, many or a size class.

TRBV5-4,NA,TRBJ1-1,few,TGTGCCAGCAGCTCCTTTAAGGGGATGGACACTGAAGCTTTCTTT,CASSSFKGMDTEAFF
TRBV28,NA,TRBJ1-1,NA,TGTGCCAGCGAAGAAAGGGGCCGGACTGAAGCTTTCTTT,CASEERGRTEAFF
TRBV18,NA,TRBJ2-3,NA,TGTGCCAGCTCACCAGGACTGGGAAGGCCAGATACGCAGTATTTT,CASSPGLGRPDTQYF
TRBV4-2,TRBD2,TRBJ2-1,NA,TGTGCCAGCAGCCGGACTAGCGGGAGACACAATGAGCAGTTCTTC,CASSRTSGRHNEQFF
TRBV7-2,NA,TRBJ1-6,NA,TGTGCCAGCAGCTCGCCGGCGACAGAGTATAATTCACCCCTCCACTTT,CASSSPATEYNSPLHF
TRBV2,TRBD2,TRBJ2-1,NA,TGTGCCAGCAGTGAAGCAAGGACTAGCGGGAGACATGAGCAGTTCTTC,CASSEARTSGRHEQFF
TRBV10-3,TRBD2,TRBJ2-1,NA,TGTGCCATCACTAGCGGGAGGGCATCCTACAATGAGCAGTTCTTC,CAITSGRASYNEQFF
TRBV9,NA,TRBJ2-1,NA,TGTGCCAGCAGCGGGGGCGGGACTCCCATCAATGAGCAGTTCTTC,CASSGGGTPINEQFF
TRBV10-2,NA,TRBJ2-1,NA,TGCGCCAGCAGAGGACGGGGTGGGTACAATGAGCAGTTCTTC,CASRGRGGYNEQFF
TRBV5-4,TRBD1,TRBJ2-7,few,TGTGCCAGCAGCTGGGGACAGGCCTACGAGCAGTACTTC,CASSWGQAYEQYF
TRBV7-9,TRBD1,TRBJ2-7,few,TGTGCCAGCAGCTTAGTAAGGGGACAGGTCTACGAGCAGTACTTC,CASSLVRGQVYEQYF
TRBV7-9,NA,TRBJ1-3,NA,TGTGCCAGCCACGGAGAAGTTAGCTCTGGAAACACCATATATTTT,CASHGEVSSGNTIYF
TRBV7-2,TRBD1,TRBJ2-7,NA,TGTGCCAGCAGCTTAGGGACAGGGAGCTCCTACGAGCAGTACTTC,CASSLGTGSSYEQYF
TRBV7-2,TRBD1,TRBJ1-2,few,TGTGCCAGCAGCGTAGGACAGGGCCCCTATGGCTACACCTTC,CASSVGQGPYGYTF
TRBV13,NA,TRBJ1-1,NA,TGTGCCAGCAGCTTGGCGGGGGTGAACACTGAAGCTTTCTTT,CASSLAGVNTEAFF
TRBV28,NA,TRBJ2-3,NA,TGTGCCAGCAGTCCGGAAACTAGGGATACGCAGTATTTT,CASSPETRDTQYF
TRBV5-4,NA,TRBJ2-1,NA,TGTGCCAGCAGTTCCGTGTACAATGAGCAGTTCTTC,CASSSVYNEQFF
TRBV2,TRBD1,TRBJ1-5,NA,TGTGCCAGCAGTAGACAGGGGGCAGTCCAGCCCCAGCATTTT,CASSRQGAVQPQHF
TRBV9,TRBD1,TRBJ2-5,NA,TGTGCCAGCAGCGCTACAGGGGCTGGGGAGACCCAGTACTTC,CASSATGAGETQYF
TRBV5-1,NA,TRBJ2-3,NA,TGCGCCAGCAGCTTGGCGGGGATTGCGGACACAGATACGCAGTATTTT,CASSLAGIADTDTQYF
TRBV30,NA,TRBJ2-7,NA,TGTGCCTGGAGTGGGGAGCTCTCCTACGAGCAGTACTTC,CAWSGELSYEQYF
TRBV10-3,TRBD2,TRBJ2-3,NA,TGTGCCATCAGTGAGTCCGGGCGGGGGATAGATACGCAGTATTTT,CAISESGRGIDTQYF
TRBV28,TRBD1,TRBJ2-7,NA,TGTGCCAGCAGTCCCATGGACAGGGACTCCTACGAGCAGTACTTC,CASSPMDRDSYEQYF
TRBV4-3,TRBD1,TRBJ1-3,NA,TGCGCCAGCAGCCACCCGGGACAGGGAACCACCATATATTTT,CASSHPGQGTTIYF
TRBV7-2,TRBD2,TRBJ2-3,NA,TGTGCCAGCAGCGAAGGGACTAGCGGGCTCACAGATACGCAGTATTTT,CASSEGTSGLTDTQYF
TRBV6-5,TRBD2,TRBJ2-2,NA,TGTGCCAGCACCCCGAGAGGGAGGGACACCGGGGAGCTGTTTTTT,CASTPRGRDTGELFF
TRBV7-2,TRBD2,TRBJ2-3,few,TGTGCCAGCAGTTATAGCGGGCCTAGCACAGATACGCAGTATTTT,CASSYSGPSTDTQYF
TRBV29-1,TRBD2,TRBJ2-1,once,TGCAGCACACCGGGACTAGGATCCTACAATGAGCAGTTCTTC,CSTPGLGSYNEQFF
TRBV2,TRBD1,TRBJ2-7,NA,TGTGCCAGCAATCTCGCGACAGGGGCCCACGAGCAGTACTTC,CASNLATGAHEQYF
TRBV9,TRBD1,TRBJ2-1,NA,TGTGCCAGCAGCGTAACAGGGGATCGGTACAATGAGCAGTTCTTC,CASSVTGDRYNEQFF
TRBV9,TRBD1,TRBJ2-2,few,TGTGCCAGCAGCGTAGCTTCAGGGGGCGGGAACACCGGGGAGCTGTTTTTT,CASSVASGGGNTGELFF
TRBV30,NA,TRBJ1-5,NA,TGTGCCTGGAGTAGGGGAGGGGGTCAGCCCCAGCATTTT,CAWSRGGGQPQHF
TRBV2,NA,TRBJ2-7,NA,TGTGCCAGCAGTGAGAGGACAGACTACGAGCAGTACTTC,CASSERTDYEQYF
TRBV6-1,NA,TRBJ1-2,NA,TGTGCCAGCAGTTATACTAACTATGGCTACACCTTC,CASSYTNYGYTF
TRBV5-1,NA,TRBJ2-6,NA,TGCGCCAGCAGCTTGGATGCTAGCTCTGGGGCCAACGTCCTGACTTTC,CASSLDASSGANVLTF
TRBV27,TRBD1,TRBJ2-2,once,TGTGCCAGCAGTTTTCGAAGGACAGGGCTTATGGTTAACACCGGGGAGCTGTTTTTT,CASSFRRTGLMVNTGELFF
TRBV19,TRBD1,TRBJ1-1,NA,TGTGCCAGTAGTCCCGGGACAGGGTTCACTGAAGCTTTCTTT,CASSPGTGFTEAFF
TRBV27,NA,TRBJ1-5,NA,TGTGCCAGCAGTTTATTTGCGACCGGGACTGGAAATCAGCCCCAGCATTTT,CASSLFATGTGNQPQHF
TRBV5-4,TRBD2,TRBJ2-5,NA,TGTGCCAGCAGCTTGAACCCACTAGCGACGGGTAAAGAGACCCAGTACTTC,CASSLNPLATGKETQYF
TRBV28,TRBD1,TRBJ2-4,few,TGTGCCAGCAGTTTATATGGGACAGGGGGAAACATTCAGTACTTC,CASSLYGTGGNIQYF
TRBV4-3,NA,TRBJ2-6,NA,TGCGCCAGCAGCCAAGAAAGGGGGACCTCAGGGGCCAACGTCCTGACTTTC,CASSQERGTSGANVLTF
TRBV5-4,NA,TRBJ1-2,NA,TGTGCCAGCAGCCCCCTACCGGGGGGGAATGGCTACACCTTC,CASSPLPGGNGYTF
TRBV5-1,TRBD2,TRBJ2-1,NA,TGCGCCAGCAGCGTCATCCCCGGGACTAGCGGGAGCGATGAGCAGTTCTTC,CASSVIPGTSGSDEQFF
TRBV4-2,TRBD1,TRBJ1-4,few,TGTGCCAGCAGCCAAGGTTCCGGGACAGGGTATGAAAAACTGTTTTTT,CASSQGSGTGYEKLFF
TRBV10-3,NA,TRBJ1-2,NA,TGTGCCATCAGTGAGAAACAAAATGGCTACACCTTC,CAISEKQNGYTF
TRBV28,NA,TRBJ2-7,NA,TGTGCCAGCAGCCTCAGGACTGGGGTGCAGTACTTC,CASSLRTGVQYF
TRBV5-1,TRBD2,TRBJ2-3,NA,TGCGCCAGCGGTAATAGCGGGAGAATCGGCACAGATACGCAGTATTTT,CASGNSGRIGTDTQYF
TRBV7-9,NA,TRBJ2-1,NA,TGTGCCAGCAGCTTCGGACTTGGCTCCTACAATGAGCAGTTCTTC,CASSFGLGSYNEQFF
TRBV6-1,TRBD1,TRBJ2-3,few,TGTGCCAGCATTCTACAGGGGGCCACAGATACGCAGTATTTT,CASILQGATDTQYF
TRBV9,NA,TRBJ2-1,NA,TGTGCCAGCAGCGTCATACCGGGCTCCTACAATGAGCAGTTCTTC,CASSVIPGSYNEQFF
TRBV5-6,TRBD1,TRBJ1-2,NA,TGTGCCAGCAGCCCGGGACAGAACTTTGGCTACACCTTC,CASSPGQNFGYTF
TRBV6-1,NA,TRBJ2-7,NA,TGTGCCAGCACCCTAACCTCCGGGACTTTGACCCGGCGGGACTTC,CASTLTSGTLTRRDF
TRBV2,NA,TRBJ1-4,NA,TGTGCCAGCACAGGGTATGAAAAACTGTTTTTT,CASTGYEKLFF
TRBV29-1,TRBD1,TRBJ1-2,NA,TGCAGCATTGGACAGGGGTCTACTGGCTACACCTTC,CSIGQGSTGYTF